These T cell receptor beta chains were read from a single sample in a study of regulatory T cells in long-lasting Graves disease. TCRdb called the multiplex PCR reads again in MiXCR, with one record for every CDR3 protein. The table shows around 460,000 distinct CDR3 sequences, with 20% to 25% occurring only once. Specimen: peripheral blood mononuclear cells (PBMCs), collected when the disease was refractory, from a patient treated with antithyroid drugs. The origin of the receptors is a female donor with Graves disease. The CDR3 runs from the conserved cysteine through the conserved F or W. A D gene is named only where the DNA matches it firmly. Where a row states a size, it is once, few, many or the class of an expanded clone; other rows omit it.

CASSPATQGGPMETQYF | TGTGCCAGCAGCCCAGCCACGCAGGGGGGGCCTATGGAGACCCAGTACTTC | many | TRBV11-2 | 17 | - | TRBJ2-5
CASSPHRTSSGNTIYF | TGTGCCAGCAGCCCCCATCGGACAAGCTCTGGAAACACCATATATTTT | few | TRBV27 | 16 | - | TRBJ1-3
CASSLVYEQFF | TGTGCCAGCAGTTTGGTTTATGAGCAGTTCTTC | - | TRBV28 | 11 | - | TRBJ2-1
CASSSLATNTGELFF | TGCGCCAGCAGCAGCCTGGCGACGAACACCGGGGAGCTGTTTTTT | few | TRBV5-1 | 15 | - | TRBJ2-2
CASSSGTGGRTEAFF | TGTGCCAGCAGTTCTGGGACAGGGGGCAGGACTGAAGCTTTCTTT | many | TRBV28 | 15 | TRBD1 | TRBJ1-1
CASSAGQGTNGYTF | TGTGCCAGCAGCGCGGGACAGGGGACAAATGGCTACACCTTC | many | TRBV7-8 | 14 | TRBD1 | TRBJ1-2
CASSVEPGLAGYNEQFF | TGTGCCAGCAGCGTAGAACCGGGACTAGCGGGATACAATGAGCAGTTCTTC | - | TRBV9 | 17 | TRBD2 | TRBJ2-1
CASRGAEQFF | TGTGCCAGTAGGGGGGCTGAGCAGTTCTTC | - | TRBV19 | 10 | - | TRBJ2-1
CASSEATGGYGYTF | TGTGCCAGCAGCGAGGCGACAGGGGGCTATGGCTACACCTTC | few | TRBV9 | 14 | TRBD1 | TRBJ1-2
CASSLQGQGLTEAFF | TGTGCCAGCAGCTTACAAGGGCAGGGGCTCACTGAAGCTTTCTTT | - | TRBV7-2 | 15 | - | TRBJ1-1
CAIKPGTGRTGELFF | TGTGCCATCAAACCCGGGACAGGTCGCACCGGGGAGCTGTTTTTT | - | TRBV10-3 | 15 | TRBD1 | TRBJ2-2
CASSRQVMNTEAFF | TGTGCCAGCAGTCGACAGGTCATGAACACTGAAGCTTTCTTT | many | TRBV2 | 14 | - | TRBJ1-1
CASSLGGRALNEQFF | TGTGCCAGCAGTTTAGGCGGGAGGGCCTTGAACGAGCAGTTCTTC | few | TRBV28 | 15 | TRBD2 | TRBJ2-1
CASSFRLDSNQPQHF | TGTGCCAGCAGTTTCCGTTTAGATAGCAATCAGCCCCAGCATTTT | - | TRBV28 | 15 | - | TRBJ1-5
CATSSEPPGLNLYGYTF | TGTGCCACCAGCAGTGAACCGCCGGGACTTAACCTCTATGGCTACACCTTC | - | TRBV15 | 17 | - | TRBJ1-2
CATRSGQAATNEKLFF | TGTGCCACCAGGAGCGGACAGGCCGCAACTAATGAAAAACTGTTTTTT | few | TRBV6-1 | 16 | TRBD1 | TRBJ1-4
CASTGTVNYEQYF | TGTGCCAGTACCGGGACGGTTAACTACGAGCAGTACTTC | many | TRBV28 | 13 | - | TRBJ2-7
CASSKRQGAEAFF | TGTGCCAGCAGTAAAAGACAGGGGGCTGAAGCTTTCTTT | many | TRBV28 | 13 | TRBD1 | TRBJ1-1
CAGSAGFSSTEAFF | TGTGCCGGCAGTGCAGGGTTTAGTAGCACTGAAGCTTTCTTT | few | TRBV6-1 | 14 | - | TRBJ1-1
CSATVHSPRVDYGYTF | TGCAGCGCAACCGTACATTCGCCCAGGGTTGACTATGGCTACACCTTC | many | TRBV29-1 | 16 | - | TRBJ1-2
CASRKTGVGANVLTF | TGTGCCAGCAGAAAAACAGGGGTCGGGGCCAACGTCCTGACTTTC | - | TRBV6-1 | 15 | TRBD1 | TRBJ2-6
CASSYRQGFGSYNEQFF | TGTGCCAGCAGTTACCGACAGGGGTTTGGATCCTACAATGAGCAGTTCTTC | few | TRBV6-5 | 17 | TRBD1 | TRBJ2-1
CASRRSGVDTEAFF | TGTGCCAGCAGGAGGTCGGGGGTTGACACTGAAGCTTTCTTT | many | TRBV25-1 | 14 | - | TRBJ1-1
CASSFDPYRIGTGSVEQYF | TGCGCCAGCAGCTTCGATCCATACCGAATCGGGACAGGGTCGGTCGAGCAGTACTTC | many | TRBV5-1 | 19 | TRBD1 | TRBJ2-7
CASGTGVVETQYF | TGTGCTAGTGGAACAGGGGTCGTAGAGACCCAGTACTTC | many | TRBV12-5 | 13 | TRBD1 | TRBJ2-5
CASSLMAGVYNEQFF | TGTGCCAGCAGCTTGATGGCAGGGGTTTACAATGAGCAGTTCTTC | - | TRBV7-2 | 15 | - | TRBJ2-1
CASSLGTPGQAYF | TGTGCCAGCAGTCTGGGGACACCGGGACAGGCGTACTTC | many | TRBV12-3/TRBV12-4 | 13 | TRBD1 | TRBJ2-5
CASSDSRDVYEQYF | TGTGCCAGCAGTGACAGCAGGGACGTCTACGAGCAGTACTTC | few | TRBV25-1 | 14 | - | TRBJ2-7
CAWSWTGDYGYTF | TGTGCCTGGAGCTGGACAGGGGACTATGGCTACACCTTC | many | TRBV30 | 13 | TRBD1 | TRBJ1-2
CAISDANQETQYF | TGTGCCATCAGTGATGCCAACCAAGAGACCCAGTACTTC | few | TRBV10-3 | 13 | - | TRBJ2-5
CASSPGGLTQYEKLFF | TGTGCCAGCAGTCCTGGGGGCCTCACCCAATATGAAAAACTGTTTTTT | many | TRBV28 | 16 | - | TRBJ1-4
CASRAGALNTEAFF | TGTGCCAGCAGGGCAGGGGCCTTGAACACTGAAGCTTTCTTT | few | TRBV7-9 | 14 | - | TRBJ1-1
CASSPGTSGRVYNEQFF | TGTGCCAGCAGTCCTGGGACTAGCGGGAGGGTTTATAATGAGCAGTTCTTC | - | TRBV12-3/TRBV12-4 | 17 | TRBD2 | TRBJ2-1
CASSQERGWNSPLHF | TGTGCCAGCAGCCAAGAGAGGGGATGGAATTCACCCCTCCACTTT | - | TRBV4-2 | 15 | - | TRBJ1-6
CASSLPSGSTGELFF | TGTGCCAGCAGCTTACCGTCGGGGAGCACCGGGGAGCTGTTTTTT | - | TRBV7-9 | 15 | - | TRBJ2-2
CASSSPFGRTGEETQYF | TGCGCCAGCAGCTCACCTTTTGGGAGGACAGGGGAAGAGACCCAGTACTTC | few | TRBV4-1 | 17 | TRBD1 | TRBJ2-5